This T cell receptor beta chain was found in a study of response to subunit inactivated influenza vaccine. General study points: Few additional T cells are recruited per seasonal influenza vaccination, authors suggested.

This clonotype has more than one count but fewer than ten. Its antigen is as yet unknown. TCRdb reprocessed the RT-PCR reads with MiXCR, giving one entry per CDR3 protein. This repertoire shows about 780,000 distinct CDR3 sequences, under 20% found once; its top ten account for roughly 11%. Per germline, CDR1 MGHDK and CDR2 SYGVNS. V gave up 2 bases and J gave up 1 base, with 11 bases separating them. The CDR3 spans 15 residues. Sequences were derived from PBMCs from blood, sampled more than 4 days after vaccination. The rearrangement uses TRBV25-1 and TRBJ2-5; D perhaps matches TRBD1 (5 bases). The receptor was isolated from a man aged 45-65 years who received an inactivated influenza vaccine. The DNA for the CDR3 is TGTGCCAGCAGTGAAACAGGTGCAGGCCAAGAGACCCAGTACTTC. This encodes CASSETGAGQETQYF.